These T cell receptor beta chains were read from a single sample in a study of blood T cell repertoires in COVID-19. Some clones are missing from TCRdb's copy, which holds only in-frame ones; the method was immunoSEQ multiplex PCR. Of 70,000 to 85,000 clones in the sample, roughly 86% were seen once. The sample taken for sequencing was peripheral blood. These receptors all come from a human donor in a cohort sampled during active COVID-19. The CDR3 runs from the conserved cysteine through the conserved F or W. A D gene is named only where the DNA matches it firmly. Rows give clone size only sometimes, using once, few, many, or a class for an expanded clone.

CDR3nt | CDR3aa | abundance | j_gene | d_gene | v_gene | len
TGCGCCAGCAGCTTGGGGGACTCCTTCGGGGGGCAGTACTTC | CASSLGDSFGGQYF | once | TRBJ2-7 | NA | TRBV5-1 | 14
TGTGCCAGCAGACAAACAGATACGCAGTATTTT | CASRQTDTQYF | NA | TRBJ2-3 | NA | TRBV11-2 | 11
TGTGCCAGTAGTACCCGCAGGCAACCTTATGGCTACACCTTC | CASSTRRQPYGYTF | NA | TRBJ1-2 | NA | TRBV19 | 14
TGTGCCAGCAGCCAAAGGGCAGCGGTAGGAGCGGCTGAAGCTTTCTTT | CASSQRAAVGAAEAFF | once | TRBJ1-1 | NA | TRBV3-1/TRBV3-2 | 16
TGTGCCAGCAGCGTCTACGCGATGGGACAGGGGTTCTACGAGCAGTACTTC | CASSVYAMGQGFYEQYF | NA | TRBJ2-7 | TRBD1 | TRBV9 | 17
TGTGCCAGCAGGCTTCCGGGACAGGTCTACGAGCAGTACTTC | CASRLPGQVYEQYF | NA | TRBJ2-7 | TRBD1 | TRBV28 | 14
TGTGCCAGCAGCTCGGGACTAGCGGGGGGGCACGCGAACACCGGGGAGCTGTTTTTT | CASSSGLAGGHANTGELFF | NA | TRBJ2-2 | TRBD2 | TRBV7-3 | 19
TGTGCCAGCTCACCATCTCTACAGGGGAAGCGTGGCTACACCTTC | CASSPSLQGKRGYTF | NA | TRBJ1-2 | TRBD1 | TRBV18 | 15
TGTGCCAGCAGCCCGGCGCAGGGTGGCACAGATACGCAGTATTTT | CASSPAQGGTDTQYF | NA | TRBJ2-3 | NA | TRBV3-1/TRBV3-2 | 15
TGTGCCAGCAGCTATACTAGCGGGGGGGCAAATGAGCAGTTCTTC | CASSYTSGGANEQFF | NA | TRBJ2-1 | TRBD2 | TRBV7-9 | 15
TGCGCCAGCAGCCAAGTCGGACAAGGAAGGAGGGCAACTAATGAAAAACTGTTTTTT | CASSQVGQGRRATNEKLFF | NA | TRBJ1-4 | NA | TRBV4-1 | 19
TGTGCCAGCAGTTTAAGACAGTACGAGCAGTACTTC | CASSLRQYEQYF | NA | TRBJ2-7 | NA | TRBV28 | 12
TGTGCCAGCAGTTACGGGAGAAGCTATGGCTACACCTTC | CASSYGRSYGYTF | NA | TRBJ1-2 | NA | TRBV6-5 | 13
TGTGCCAGCAGCGAGAGTTCGGGGTTCGGAAATTCACCCCTCCACTTT | CASSESSGFGNSPLHF | many | TRBJ1-6 | NA | TRBV9 | 16
TGCGCCAGCAGAGTGAGCCCAGGGAATTCACCCCTCCACTTT | CASRVSPGNSPLHF | NA | TRBJ1-6 | NA | TRBV5-1 | 14
TGTGCCAGCAGCTTAGCAACAGGGCCAGGAAACACCATATATTTT | CASSLATGPGNTIYF | NA | TRBJ1-3 | NA | TRBV7-2 | 15
TGTGCCACCAGCAGAGATCAAGGGGAAAATCAGCCCCAGCATTTT | CATSRDQGENQPQHF | NA | TRBJ1-5 | NA | TRBV15 | 15
TGTGCCAGCAGCCCCCGGACAGGGTCGTATCTCTCTGGGGCCAACGTCCTGACTTTC | CASSPRTGSYLSGANVLTF | once | TRBJ2-6 | TRBD1 | TRBV14 | 19
TGTGCCAGTATGATACAGGGTATGGGCAATCAGCCCCAGCATTTT | CASMIQGMGNQPQHF | once | TRBJ1-5 | NA | TRBV19 | 15
TGTGCCACCAGCAGAGGGGCAGCCCGAAAGTCAGATACGCAGTATTTT | CATSRGAARKSDTQYF | few | TRBJ2-3 | NA | TRBV15 | 16
TGTGCCAGCTCACAGGGGGCGGCTAATGAAAAACTGTTTTTT | CASSQGAANEKLFF | NA | TRBJ1-4 | TRBD1 | TRBV18 | 14
TGCAGCGTTGGTTATGGCTACGGAGCTGAGCAGTTCTTC | CSVGYGYGAEQFF | many | TRBJ2-1 | NA | TRBV29-1 | 13
TGCAGCGTTGCACAGGCGGTCACTGAAGCTTTCTTT | CSVAQAVTEAFF | NA | TRBJ1-1 | NA | TRBV29-1 | 12
TGTGCCAGCAGCTTAGTTGGACAGTTGAACACTGAAGCTTTCTTT | CASSLVGQLNTEAFF | NA | TRBJ1-1 | NA | TRBV7-8 | 15
TGTGCCGGCCAAGGGGACAGCCACACTGAAGCTTTCTTT | CAGQGDSHTEAFF | NA | TRBJ1-1 | TRBD1 | TRBV7-9 | 13
TGTGCCAGCAGCCGGCAGGGGGCGCAATTCGAGCAGTACTTC | CASSRQGAQFEQYF | NA | TRBJ2-7 | TRBD1 | TRBV5-4 | 14
TGCGCCAGCAGCTTGTTGTCAGGGTTCGTCTACGAGCAGTACTTC | CASSLLSGFVYEQYF | NA | TRBJ2-7 | NA | TRBV5-1 | 15
TGTGCCAGCAGCCAAGATCCTCGCCTCCGCGGATATACGCAGTATTTT | CASSQDPRLRGYTQYF | many | TRBJ2-3 | NA | TRBV4-2 | 16
TGTGCCAGCAGCCGCGACAGGCTCTCCTACGAGCAGTACTTC | CASSRDRLSYEQYF | NA | TRBJ2-7 | NA | TRBV11-1 | 14
TGTGCCAGCAGCGTAGTTATGGAGGGGCACAATGAGCAGTTCTTC | CASSVVMEGHNEQFF | few | TRBJ2-1 | NA | TRBV9 | 15
TGTGCCAGTAGTACTCGACAGGGTGAGGAAAAACTGTTTTTT | CASSTRQGEEKLFF | NA | TRBJ1-4 | TRBD1 | TRBV19 | 14
TGTGCCAGCAGCGTAGCTGCCAGCTCCTACAATGAGCAGTTCTTC | CASSVAASSYNEQFF | NA | TRBJ2-1 | NA | TRBV9 | 15
TGTGCCACCAGTGACCCCGGGACTAGCGGGTACAATGAGCAGTTCTTC | CATSDPGTSGYNEQFF | NA | TRBJ2-1 | TRBD2 | TRBV24-1 | 16
TGTGCCAGCAGCTTGAATGGGGTTGGAGGCTACAATGAGCAGTTCTTC | CASSLNGVGGYNEQFF | once | TRBJ2-1 | NA | TRBV5-5 | 16
TGCGCCAGCAGCCCTCGGGACAGGGGGAGCACCGGGGAGCTGTTTTTT | CASSPRDRGSTGELFF | NA | TRBJ2-2 | TRBD1 | TRBV5-1 | 16
TGCAGCGCCGAAGGCACAGGGGATAGGGAGACCCAGTACTTC | CSAEGTGDRETQYF | NA | TRBJ2-5 | TRBD1 | TRBV29-1 | 14
TGCGCCAGCAGCTTCGGTGACAGTTCGGCCTACGAGCAGTACTTC | CASSFGDSSAYEQYF | NA | TRBJ2-7 | NA | TRBV5-1 | 15